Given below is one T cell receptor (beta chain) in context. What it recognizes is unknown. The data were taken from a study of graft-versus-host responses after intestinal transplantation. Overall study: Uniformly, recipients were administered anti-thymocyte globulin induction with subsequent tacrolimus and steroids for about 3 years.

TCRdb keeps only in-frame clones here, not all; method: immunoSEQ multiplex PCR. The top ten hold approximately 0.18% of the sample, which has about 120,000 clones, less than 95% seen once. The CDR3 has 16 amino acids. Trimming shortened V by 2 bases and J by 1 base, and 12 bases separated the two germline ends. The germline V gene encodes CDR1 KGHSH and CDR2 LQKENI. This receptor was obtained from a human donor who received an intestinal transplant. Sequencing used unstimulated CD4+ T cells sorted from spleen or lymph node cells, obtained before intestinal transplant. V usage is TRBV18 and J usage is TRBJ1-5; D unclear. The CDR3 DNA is TGTGCCAGCTCACCATCTGGGAGGGCGAGCAATCAGCCCCAGCATTTT. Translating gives CASSPSGRASNQPQHF. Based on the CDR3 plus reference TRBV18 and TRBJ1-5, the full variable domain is NAGVMQNPRHLVRRRGQEARLRCSPMKGHSHVYWYRQLPEEGLKFMVYLQKENIIDESGMPKERFSAEFPKEGPSILRIQQVVRGDSAAYFCASSPSGRASNQPQHFGDGTRLSIL.